This TCR beta chain was documented in a study of metastatic and nonmetastatic thyroid tumors. Overall study: Repertoires from malignant and benign thyroid patients were compared across blood and tumor or nodule tissue. General study points: Significantly greater TCR beta diversity was reportedly found in malignant thyroid tumors than in benign nodules (in blood and tumor).

The CDR3 has 16 residues. Trimming removed 0 bases from V and 6 bases from J; junction bases left unmatched: 8. Germline CDR1 and CDR2: MNHEY and SVGAGI. Patients were all untreated before their thyroid surgery. A word on this clone: Its antigen is undetermined.

TCRdb re-analyzed the PCR reads through MiXCR. Of tens of thousands of clones detected, about 13% appear once; the ten largest clones hold approximately 11%. The TCR was taken from a female donor with papillary thyroid cancer or a benign thyroid nodule (not recorded which). Some clones in this sample may be carry-over from other donors' samples. The V and J genes are TRBV6-5 and TRBJ2-1; 7 bases match TRBD2. Material: blood. CDR3 nucleotides: TGTGCCAGCAGTTACTCGGGGGAGGGTCCCGCCAATGAGCAGTTCTTC. It translates to CASSYSGEGPANEQFF.